A single sample gave rise to the 5 T cell receptor beta chains below, sequenced in a study of cytomegalovirus exposure and HLA in healthy donors. The PCR used 60 Vbeta and 13 Jbeta primers. Profiling relied on immunoSEQ multiplex PCR, and the TCRdb table lists in-frame clones only, not all of them. In all, the sample yields about 200,000 clones. Sequenced sample: PBMCs. These receptors all stem from a girl aged 2 to 10 in good health and CMV-seropositive.

J is TRBJ2-3 and V is TRBV4-1, with 7 bases matching TRBD2. Germline values: CDR1 MGHRA, CDR2 YSYEKL. With 4 bases clipped from V and 6 bases from J, the junction kept 4 bases outside the gene matches. CDR3 size: 13 residues. The CDR3 DNA reads TGCGCCAGCAGCCCCGGGGGGACGGATACGCAGTATTTT. Residues: CASSPGGTDTQYF.

This rearrangement joins TRBV15 to TRBJ2-6; 10 bases agree with TRBD1. V lost 3 bases and J lost 0; bases outside the gene matches: 11. This CDR3 is 20 amino acids long. Germline CDR1 reads LNHNV; CDR2 reads YYDKDF (reference sequence). CDR3 in DNA: TGTGCCACCAGCAGCTCTCTCCGGGACAGGGGACACTCTGGGGCCAACGTCCTGACTTTC. Its translation: CATSSSLRDRGHSGANVLTF.

The chain joins TRBV6-5 to TRBJ2-5, with TRBD2 identical over 7 bases. J was trimmed by 5 bases and V by 0 bases; bases with no gene match: 9. CDR1 and CDR2 from the germline V gene are MNHEY and SVGAGI. This CDR3 has 16 residues. The CDR3 DNA reads as TGTGCCAGCAGTTACTCGCTAGCGGCTGGGAGGGAGACCCAGTACTTC. Protein product: CASSYSLAAGRETQYF.

This rearrangement joins TRBV6-5 to TRBJ1-5, with TRBD1 matching 7 bases. V was clipped by 6 bases and J by 4 bases; unmatched bases: 9. Germline CDR1 and CDR2: MNHEY and SVGAGI. The CDR3 covers 15 residues. The CDR3 sequence is CASSHRQGGNQPQHF. CDR3 coding DNA: TGTGCCAGCAGCCACCGACAGGGTGGGAATCAGCCCCAGCATTTT.

V gene TRBV9 combines with J gene TRBJ2-5; 12 nucleotides align to TRBD2. Germline V gene sequence: CDR1 SGDLS, CDR2 YYNGEE. The J segment lost 2 bases and the V segment lost 3 bases, leaving 5 bases of the junction unmatched. The CDR3 extends over 16 amino acids. The CDR3 protein is CASSDQTSGGQETQYF. In DNA, the CDR3 is TGTGCCAGCAGCGACCAGACTAGCGGGGGACAAGAGACCCAGTACTTC.